Listed below are T cell receptor beta chains from one sample, sequenced in a study of blood T cell repertoires in COVID-19. Clones were sequenced by immunoSEQ multiplex PCR, and TCRdb holds only the in-frame ones, with some missing. The sample includes roughly 230,000 clones, just under 85% of them seen just once. The sample comprised peripheral blood. Every receptor here comes from a man aged 50 to 60 with acute or convalescent COVID-19. The CDR3 runs from the conserved cysteine through the conserved F or W. Each record gives: J gene, D gene, V gene, clone size, CDR3 protein, CDR3 DNA. A D gene is named only where the DNA matches it firmly. Clone size is not always given. Where it is, it says once, few, many or a class for expanded clones.

J: TRBJ1-6; D: TRBD1; V: TRBV7-9; size: .; CDR3: CASRTGGINSPLHF; DNA: TGTGCCAGCAGGACAGGGGGCATTAATTCACCCCTCCACTTT
J: TRBJ1-5; D: .; V: TRBV15; size: .; CDR3: CATSTNGYNQPQHF; DNA: TGTGCCACCAGCACCAACGGTTACAATCAGCCCCAGCATTTT
J: TRBJ1-4; D: .; V: TRBV7-2; size: .; CDR3: CASIPRGTFYNYEKLFF; DNA: TGTGCCAGCATCCCCCGAGGGACTTTCTACAACTACGAAAAACTGTTTTTT
J: TRBJ1-5; D: .; V: TRBV7-8; size: .; CDR3: CASSHGGPGSNQPQHF; DNA: TGTGCCAGCAGCCACGGGGGGCCGGGTAGCAATCAGCCCCAGCATTTT
J: TRBJ2-3; D: .; V: TRBV2; size: many; CDR3: CASRLARTTDTQYF; DNA: TGTGCCAGCAGATTAGCGAGAACCACAGATACGCAGTATTTT
J: TRBJ2-1; D: .; V: TRBV7-8; size: .; CDR3: CASSLSWQGLWNEQFF; DNA: TGTGCCAGCAGCTTATCTTGGCAGGGTCTATGGAATGAGCAGTTCTTC
J: TRBJ2-3; D: .; V: TRBV12-3/TRBV12-4; size: .; CDR3: CASSLQMYTQYF; DNA: TGTGCCAGCAGTTTACAGATGTATACGCAGTATTTT
J: TRBJ1-2; D: .; V: TRBV19; size: .; CDR3: CASGVNGYTF; DNA: TGTGCCAGTGGAGTCAATGGCTACACCTTC
J: TRBJ2-1; D: TRBD2; V: TRBV24-1; size: .; CDR3: CATSGASGRLYNEQFF; DNA: TGTGCCACCAGTGGGGCTAGCGGTCGACTCTACAATGAGCAGTTCTTC
J: TRBJ2-7; D: TRBD1; V: TRBV19; size: .; CDR3: CASGQGREVEQYF; DNA: TGTGCCAGTGGACAGGGAAGAGAGGTCGAGCAGTACTTC
J: TRBJ1-1; D: .; V: TRBV10-3; size: .; CDR3: CATGAGVLNTEAFF; DNA: TGTGCCACCGGAGCGGGAGTTTTGAACACTGAAGCTTTCTTT
J: TRBJ2-7; D: .; V: TRBV20-1; size: .; CDR3: CSASYSYSSLEQYF; DNA: TGCAGTGCTAGTTACTCCTACTCCTCCCTCGAGCAGTACTTC
J: TRBJ2-5; D: .; V: TRBV19; size: .; CDR3: CASSITGSGETQYF; DNA: TGTGCCAGTAGTATAACAGGGTCGGGGGAGACCCAGTACTTC
J: TRBJ1-2; D: .; V: TRBV3-1/TRBV3-2; size: .; CDR3: CASSQAGYGYTF; DNA: TGTGCCAGCAGCCAAGCAGGCTATGGCTACACCTTC
J: TRBJ1-1; D: .; V: TRBV6-6; size: .; CDR3: CASTPESPNTEAFF; DNA: TGTGCCAGCACCCCGGAGAGTCCGAACACTGAAGCTTTCTTT
J: TRBJ1-5; D: .; V: TRBV27; size: .; CDR3: CASGTGLSNQPQHF; DNA: TGTGCCAGCGGTACAGGTTTGAGCAATCAGCCCCAGCATTTT
J: TRBJ2-7; D: .; V: TRBV21-1; size: .; CDR3: CASSKEDSPTYEQYF; DNA: TGTGCCAGCAGCAAAGAGGACAGTCCCACCTACGAGCAGTACTTC
J: TRBJ1-2; D: .; V: TRBV19; size: .; CDR3: CASSMTVNYGYTF; DNA: TGTGCCAGTAGTATGACAGTTAACTATGGCTACACCTTC
J: TRBJ2-1; D: .; V: TRBV28; size: .; CDR3: CASSPLESSYNEQFF; DNA: TGTGCCAGTTCTCCTCTAGAAAGCTCCTACAATGAGCAGTTCTTC
J: TRBJ2-1; D: TRBD1; V: TRBV18; size: .; CDR3: CASSPPGTEIYNEQFF; DNA: TGTGCCAGCTCACCGCCCGGGACAGAGATCTACAATGAGCAGTTCTTC
J: TRBJ2-3; D: TRBD2; V: TRBV9; size: .; CDR3: CASSVGNGRSDTQYF; DNA: TGTGCCAGCAGCGTAGGGAACGGGAGGTCAGATACGCAGTATTTT
J: TRBJ2-2; D: .; V: TRBV5-1; size: .; CDR3: CASSADSGYTGELFF; DNA: TGCGCCAGCAGCGCGGATAGCGGATACACCGGGGAGCTGTTTTTT
J: TRBJ1-4; D: .; V: TRBV27; size: .; CDR3: CASSLSRVEKLFF; DNA: TGTGCCAGCAGTTTGAGCAGGGTAGAAAAACTGTTTTTT